This T cell receptor (beta chain) emerged from a study of blood T cell repertoires in COVID-19. Across the whole study: There were acute and convalescent COVID-19 samples, and they came from the United States, Italy and Spain.

V shed 5 bases and J shed 5 bases, with 16 bases lying between them. The CDR3 contains 15 residues. Germline V gives CDR1 MDHEN, CDR2 SYDVKM. The data were produced by immunoSEQ multiplex PCR, yet TCRdb's version contains in-frame clones alone and is incomplete. The table records approximately 210,000 clones, 85% to 90% of them present only once. The chain uses TRBV28 and TRBJ1-5, with no clear D. The sequence came from a woman between 45 and 60 years old with acute COVID-19. Material for sequencing was PBMCs or T cells enriched from blood (not recorded which). CDR3 protein: CASSPPAANYQPQHF. CDR3 nucleotide sequence: TGTGCCAGCAGTCCTCCGGCGGCTAATTATCAGCCCCAGCATTTT.